This T cell receptor beta chain came from a study of OX40 agonist ivuxolimab in advanced cancers. Study-level background: The eligibility criteria allowed prior anti-PD-1, anti-PD-L1 or anti-CTLA-4 therapy, and 30% to 45% had some. Study-level results: Among patients with partial responses at 0.1-3.0 mg/kg, clonal expansion was among the lowest.

Sequencing used immunoSEQ multiplex PCR; TCRdb keeps in-frame clones, though not all of them. The sample consists of about 61,000 clones, 75% to 90% of them appearing once. Sampling times: baseline, cycle 4 day 1, cycle 7 day 1. Worth noting for this clone: Its antigen is not identified.

The sequence came from an adult with an advanced solid tumor such as melanoma, head and neck, liver or kidney cancer. The sample in question was CD4+ or CD8+ T cells sorted from blood, obtained in a trial of the OX40 agonist ivuxolimab.

CDR3 coding DNA: TGTGCCAGCAGTCGTTCGGGACAGGGTGTCGGCGGGGAGCTGTTTTTT. Translated, it gives CASSRSGQGVGGELFF. V is TRBV9 and J is TRBJ2-2, with TRBD1 identical over 9 bases. V lost 5 bases, J lost 7 bases, and 12 bases stayed unmatched. This CDR3 comprises 16 residues. CDR1 is SGDLS, CDR2 YYNGEE, per germline.